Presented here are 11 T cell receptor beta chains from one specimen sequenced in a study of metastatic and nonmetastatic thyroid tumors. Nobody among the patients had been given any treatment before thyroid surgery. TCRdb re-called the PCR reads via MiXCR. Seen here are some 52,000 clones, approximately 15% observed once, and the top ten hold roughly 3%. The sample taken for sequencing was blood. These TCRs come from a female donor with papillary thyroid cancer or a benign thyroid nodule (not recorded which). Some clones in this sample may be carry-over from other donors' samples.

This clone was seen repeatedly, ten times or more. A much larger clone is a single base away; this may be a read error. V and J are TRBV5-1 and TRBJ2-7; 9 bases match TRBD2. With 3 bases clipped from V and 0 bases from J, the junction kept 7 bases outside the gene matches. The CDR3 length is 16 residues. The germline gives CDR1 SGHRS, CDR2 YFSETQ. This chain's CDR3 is CASSSSSGTNSYEQYF. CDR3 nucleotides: TGCGCCAGCAGCTCCTCTAGCGGGACGAACTCCTACGAGCAGTACTTC.

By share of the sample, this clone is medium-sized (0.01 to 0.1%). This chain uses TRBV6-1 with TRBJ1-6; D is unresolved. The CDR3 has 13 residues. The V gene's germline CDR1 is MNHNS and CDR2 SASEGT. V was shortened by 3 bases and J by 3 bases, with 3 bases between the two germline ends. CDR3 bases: TGTGCCAGCAGTGAGAGCTATAATTCACCCCTCCACTTT. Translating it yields CASSESYNSPLHF.

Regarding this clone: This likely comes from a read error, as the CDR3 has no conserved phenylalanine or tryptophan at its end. The CDR3 spells CASSSLGADGGKQFL. The DNA for the CDR3 is TGTGCCAGCAGTTCCCTCGGTGCTGACGGGGGGAAGCAGTTCCTC. The chain couples TRBV27 to TRBJ2-1, with TRBD2 matching over 7 bases. The CDR3 is 15 residues long. V lost 4 bases, J lost 11 bases, and 14 bases stayed unmatched. The germline V gene has CDR1 MNHEY and CDR2 SMNVEV (reference sequence).

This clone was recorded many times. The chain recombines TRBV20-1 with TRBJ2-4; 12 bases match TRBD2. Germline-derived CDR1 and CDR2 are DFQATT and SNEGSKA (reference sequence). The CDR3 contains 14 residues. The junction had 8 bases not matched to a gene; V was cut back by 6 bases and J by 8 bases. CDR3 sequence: CSAKTSGRVYIQYF. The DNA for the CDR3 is TGCAGTGCGAAGACTAGCGGGAGAGTTTACATTCAGTACTTC.

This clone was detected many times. CDR3 DNA: TGTGCCACCAGTGACTCGAACAGCGAGCAGTACTTC. Its translation is CATSDSNSEQYF. The chain employs TRBV24-1 and TRBJ2-7; D unclear. V was trimmed by 4 bases and J by 6 bases, leaving 9 bases between them. This CDR3 contains 12 residues. CDR1 and CDR2 (germline): KGHDR, SFDVKD.

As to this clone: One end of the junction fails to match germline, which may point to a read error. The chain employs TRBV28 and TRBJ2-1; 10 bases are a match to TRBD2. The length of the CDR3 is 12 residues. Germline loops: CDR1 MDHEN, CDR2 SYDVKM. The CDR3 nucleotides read TGTGCCAGCCCTAGCGGGAGAGGGCAGCATTTCTTC. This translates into CASPSGRGQHFF.

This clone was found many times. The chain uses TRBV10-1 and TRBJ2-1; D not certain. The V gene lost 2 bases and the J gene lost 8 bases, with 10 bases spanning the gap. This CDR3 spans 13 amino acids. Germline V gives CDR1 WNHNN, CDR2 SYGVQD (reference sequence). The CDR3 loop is CASSETRVDEQFF. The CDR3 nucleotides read TGCGCCAGCAGTGAGACCCGGGTGGATGAGCAGTTCTTC.

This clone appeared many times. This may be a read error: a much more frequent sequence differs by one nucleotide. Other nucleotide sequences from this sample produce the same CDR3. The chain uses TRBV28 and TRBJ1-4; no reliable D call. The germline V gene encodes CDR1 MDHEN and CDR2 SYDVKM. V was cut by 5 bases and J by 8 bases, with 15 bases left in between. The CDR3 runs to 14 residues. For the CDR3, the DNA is TGTGCCAGCAGTGACACTTTTCGGAACGAAAAACTGTTTTTT. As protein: CASSDTFRNEKLFF. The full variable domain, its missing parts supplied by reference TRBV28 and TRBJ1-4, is DVKVTQSSRYLVKRTGEKVFLECVQDMDHENMFWYRQDPGLGLRLIYFSYDVKMKEKGDIPEGYSVSREKKERFSLILESASTNQTSMYLCASSDTFRNEKLFFGSGTQLSVL.

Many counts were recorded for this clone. The CDR3 coding sequence is TGTGCCAGCAGCATCGGACAAGGCGCTGAAGCTTTCTTT. Protein sequence: CASSIGQGAEAFF. This rearrangement joins TRBV11-3 to TRBJ1-1; TRBD1 is a possible D gene (5 bases). The germline V gene encodes CDR1 SGHNT and CDR2 YENEEA. The CDR3 loop spans 13 amino acids. V lost 5 bases to trimming and J lost 6 bases, with 13 bases between them.

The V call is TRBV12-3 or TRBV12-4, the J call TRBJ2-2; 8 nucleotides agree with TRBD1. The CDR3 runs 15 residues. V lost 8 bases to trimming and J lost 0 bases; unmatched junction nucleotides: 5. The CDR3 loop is CASSQGAPNTGELFF. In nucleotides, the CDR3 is TGTGCCAGCTCCCAGGGGGCGCCGAACACCGGGGAGCTGTTTTTT.

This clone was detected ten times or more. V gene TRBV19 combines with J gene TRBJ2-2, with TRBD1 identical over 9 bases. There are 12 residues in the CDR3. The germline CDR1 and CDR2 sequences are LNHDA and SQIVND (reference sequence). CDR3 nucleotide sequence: TGTGGGGACAGGGAAAACACCGGGGAGCTGTTTTTT. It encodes CGDRENTGELFF.